The rows below give T cell receptor beta chains drawn from one sample of a study of blood T cell repertoires in COVID-19. The method was immunoSEQ multiplex PCR; TCRdb's version includes in-frame clones alone and lacks a portion of them. The sample includes hundreds of thousands of clones, approximately 88% of them seen just once. Sequenced material: peripheral blood. The source is a man aged 35-49 years with acute or convalescent COVID-19. CDR3s include the opening cysteine and the closing phenylalanine or tryptophan. D genes are given only for firm matches. Clone sizes are given selectively: once, few, many, or a class where the clone is expanded.

size	D	V	J	DNA	CDR3
few	.	TRBV6-5	TRBJ1-2	TGTGCCAGCAGTTACTCGAGGCGGCCTGCCAACTATGGCTACACCTTC	CASSYSRRPANYGYTF
.	TRBD1	TRBV2	TRBJ1-1	TGTGCCAGCAGTATACCGGGACAGGGAATGAGCAACACTGAAGCTTTCTTT	CASSIPGQGMSNTEAFF
.	.	TRBV2	TRBJ2-1	TGTGCCAGCAGTCGACAGAGTATATCCTACAATGAGCAGTTCTTC	CASSRQSISYNEQFF
.	.	TRBV3-1/TRBV3-2	TRBJ2-7	TGTGCCAGCGGCGGAGCGGGCGACTCCTACGAGCAGTACTTC	CASGGAGDSYEQYF
.	TRBD1	TRBV5-1	TRBJ2-1	TGCGCCAGCAGCCAACAGGGGGCTATAGGGAATGAGCAGTTCTTC	CASSQQGAIGNEQFF
.	.	TRBV18	TRBJ1-2	TGTGCCAGCTCAAAGGCCAGGGCATACTATGGCTACACCTTC	CASSKARAYYGYTF
once	.	TRBV15	TRBJ2-1	TGTGCCACCAGCAGAGGCCAGGGGGGTGTCAATGAGCAGTTCTTC	CATSRGQGGVNEQFF
.	.	TRBV7-8	TRBJ2-7	TGTGCCAGCAGCCCCCCGAGAGGCGAGCAGTACTTC	CASSPPRGEQYF
.	.	TRBV18	TRBJ1-6	TGTGCCAGCAAAGAGGACAGCAATTCACCCCTCCACTTT	CASKEDSNSPLHF
.	TRBD2	TRBV15	TRBJ2-1	TGTGCCACCAGCAGAGGACTAGCGCTGAATGAGCAGTTCTTC	CATSRGLALNEQFF
.	.	TRBV29-1	TRBJ2-2	TGCAGCGTTGAGCTCTCCGGAAGCGGAGCTTACGGGGAGCTGTTTTTT	CSVELSGSGAYGELFF
.	TRBD1	TRBV2	TRBJ1-5	TGTGCCAGCAGTTTAGACAGGGGTACTCAGCCCCAGCATTTT	CASSLDRGTQPQHF
.	.	TRBV4-1	TRBJ2-2	TGCGCCAGCAGCCAAGATTTCAGAACCGGGGAGCTGTTTTTT	CASSQDFRTGELFF
.	.	TRBV6-5	TRBJ1-1	TGTGCCAGCAGTTCCCCTCGGAACACTGAAGCTTTCTTT	CASSSPRNTEAFF
once	.	TRBV6-5	TRBJ2-1	TGTGCCAGCGGCCTCCCCTACAATGAGCAGTTCTTC	CASGLPYNEQFF
few	.	TRBV7-8	TRBJ1-5	TGTGCCAGCAGCTTACTGGAAGGCCAGCGGGGACCCCAGCATTTT	CASSLLEGQRGPQHF
few	TRBD2	TRBV27	TRBJ2-7	TGTGCCAGCAGTATGCTAGCGGGTCAGGCAAGTGGATACGAGCAGTACTTC	CASSMLAGQASGYEQYF
few	.	TRBV6-2/TRBV6-3	TRBJ1-1	TGTGCCAGCAGTTACTCTGGAGGGGCGGGGGGAGAGGATGAAGCTTTCTTT	CASSYSGGAGGEDEAFF
.	.	TRBV6-5	TRBJ1-1	TGTGCCAGCAGTCAGGGCCCAGATCGGACTGAAGCTTTCTTT	CASSQGPDRTEAFF
.	.	TRBV5-4	TRBJ1-2	TGTGCCAGCAGCTTGGAACTACAGGGAAACTATGGCTACACCTTC	CASSLELQGNYGYTF
.	TRBD1	TRBV6-5	TRBJ2-7	TGTGCCAGCAGCCTTGGACAGGTTAGCTACGAGCAGTACTTC	CASSLGQVSYEQYF
.	TRBD2	TRBV5-1	TRBJ2-3	TGCGCCAGCAGCGTCCTAGCGGGAGACACAGATACGCAGTATTTT	CASSVLAGDTDTQYF
once	.	TRBV13	TRBJ2-7	TGTGCCAGCAGCTTAGGTAGGGGGGGTATCTACGAGCAGTACTTC	CASSLGRGGIYEQYF
.	TRBD1	TRBV29-1	TRBJ1-1	TGCAGCGTTGAAGCCAACAGGGGAGCTTTCTTT	CSVEANRGAFF
.	.	TRBV5-6	TRBJ2-5	TGTGCCAGCAGCTTGGAGGCCAGGGGCTCGGGGACCCAGTACTTC	CASSLEARGSGTQYF
.	TRBD2	TRBV19	TRBJ2-5	TGTGCCAGTATCTCCCGGCGGGGGAGGCAAGAGACCCAGTACTTC	CASISRRGRQETQYF
once	TRBD1	TRBV4-1	TRBJ1-2	TGCGCCAGCAGCCTCGACAGGGGGCAGAACTATGGCTACACCTTC	CASSLDRGQNYGYTF
once	.	TRBV6-2/TRBV6-3	TRBJ2-1	TGTGCCAGCAGTTCCTGGATGGGCTACAGCTCCTACAATGAGCAGTTCTTC	CASSSWMGYSSYNEQFF
once	.	TRBV5-4	TRBJ1-2	TGTGCCGGCAGCTTGGTGGGGAGCTTTGCTAACTATGGCTACACCTTC	CAGSLVGSFANYGYTF
once	TRBD1	TRBV7-9	TRBJ1-4	TGTGCCAGCAGCTTTTCTCAGACAGGGAATGAAAAACTGTTTTTT	CASSFSQTGNEKLFF